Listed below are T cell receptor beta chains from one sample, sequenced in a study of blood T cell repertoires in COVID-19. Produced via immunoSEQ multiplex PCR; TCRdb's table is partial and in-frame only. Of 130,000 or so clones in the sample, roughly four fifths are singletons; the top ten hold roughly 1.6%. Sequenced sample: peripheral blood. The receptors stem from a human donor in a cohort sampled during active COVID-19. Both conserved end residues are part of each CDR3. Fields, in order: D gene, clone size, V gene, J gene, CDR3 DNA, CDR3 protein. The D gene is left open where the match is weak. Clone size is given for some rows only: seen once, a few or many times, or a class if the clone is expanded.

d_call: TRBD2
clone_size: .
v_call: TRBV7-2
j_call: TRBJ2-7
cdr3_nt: TGTGCCAGCAGCTTAGTCGGGGGGTCCTACGAGCAGTACTTC
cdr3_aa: CASSLVGGSYEQYF

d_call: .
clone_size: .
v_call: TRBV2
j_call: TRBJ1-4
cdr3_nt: TGTGCCAGCAGTGAAAATCAGGGTGAAAAACTGTTTTTT
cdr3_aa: CASSENQGEKLFF

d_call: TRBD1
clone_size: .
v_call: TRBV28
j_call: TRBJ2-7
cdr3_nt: TGTGCCAGCAGTCTTTACGGACAGGGTGCGGACGAGCAGTACTTC
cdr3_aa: CASSLYGQGADEQYF

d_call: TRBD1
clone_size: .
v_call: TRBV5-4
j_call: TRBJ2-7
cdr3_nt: TGTGCCAGCACCGGGGGGACAGGGCCCTACGAGCAGTACTTC
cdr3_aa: CASTGGTGPYEQYF

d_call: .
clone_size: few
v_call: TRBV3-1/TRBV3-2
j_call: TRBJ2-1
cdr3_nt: TGTGCCAGCAGCCGCGACCCCAGGGTCCCCACAGGTGAGCAGTTCTTC
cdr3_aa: CASSRDPRVPTGEQFF

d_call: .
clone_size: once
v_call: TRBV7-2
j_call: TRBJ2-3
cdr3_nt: TGTGCCAGCATCCGGGAGCTAGCATTTCCAGATACGCAGTATTTT
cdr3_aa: CASIRELAFPDTQYF

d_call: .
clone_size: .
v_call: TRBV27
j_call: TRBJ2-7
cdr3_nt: TGTGCCAGCAGTTTACTAGGAGGATCCTCCAACTACGAGCAGTACTTC
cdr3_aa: CASSLLGGSSNYEQYF

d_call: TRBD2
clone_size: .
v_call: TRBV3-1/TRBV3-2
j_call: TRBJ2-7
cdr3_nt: TGTGCCAGCAGCCCAGCGGGGACTCGCTCCTACGAGCAGTACTTC
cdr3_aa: CASSPAGTRSYEQYF

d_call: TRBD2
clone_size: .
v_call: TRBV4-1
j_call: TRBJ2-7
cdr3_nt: TGCGCCAGCAGCCAAGCAAGACTAAGGAGCGGGGGAGAGCCCCAGCAGTACTTC
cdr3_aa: CASSQARLRSGGEPQQYF

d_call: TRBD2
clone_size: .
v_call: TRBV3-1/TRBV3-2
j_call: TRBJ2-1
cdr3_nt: TGTGCCAGCAGCCAGATACTAGCGGGAGTGTCCTACAATGAGCAGTTCTTC
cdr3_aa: CASSQILAGVSYNEQFF

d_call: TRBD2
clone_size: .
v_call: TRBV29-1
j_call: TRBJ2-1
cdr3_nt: TGCAGCGTTGCGGCGCGGGAGGGCTACAATGAGCAGTTCTTC
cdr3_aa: CSVAAREGYNEQFF

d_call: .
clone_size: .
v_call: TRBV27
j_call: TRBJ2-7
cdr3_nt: TGTGCCAGCAGTTTATCTAGGCAGGCCGAGCAGTACTTC
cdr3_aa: CASSLSRQAEQYF

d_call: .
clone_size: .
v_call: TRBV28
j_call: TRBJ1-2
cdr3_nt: TGTGCCACCGGGTTCCCGGCTAACTATGGCTACACCTTC
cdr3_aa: CATGFPANYGYTF

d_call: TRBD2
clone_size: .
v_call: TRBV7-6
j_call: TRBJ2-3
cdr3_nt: TGTGCCAGCAGCTTGACTAGCGGGTATACAACAGATACGCAGTATTTT
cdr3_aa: CASSLTSGYTTDTQYF

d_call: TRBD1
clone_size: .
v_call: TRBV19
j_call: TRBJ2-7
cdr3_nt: TGTGCCAGTAGGCCAGGGGGCGGTCGGTACGAGCAGTACTTC
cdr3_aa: CASRPGGGRYEQYF

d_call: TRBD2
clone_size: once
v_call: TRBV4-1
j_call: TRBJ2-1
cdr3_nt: TGCGCCAGCAGCCGGAACCCTTCTAGCGGGGGGTTCAATGAGCAGTTCTTC
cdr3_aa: CASSRNPSSGGFNEQFF

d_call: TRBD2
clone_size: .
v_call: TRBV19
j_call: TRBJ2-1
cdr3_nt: TGTGCCAGTAGTACTATGGGACTAGCGGGAGGACTTGAGCAGTTCTTC
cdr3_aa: CASSTMGLAGGLEQFF

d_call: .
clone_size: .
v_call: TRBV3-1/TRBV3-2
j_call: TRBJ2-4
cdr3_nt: TGTGCCAGCAGCCAAGACTTAGCCAAAAACATTCAGTACTTC
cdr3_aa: CASSQDLAKNIQYF

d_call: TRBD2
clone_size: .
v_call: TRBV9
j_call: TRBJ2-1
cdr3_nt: TGTGCCAGCAGCGTAACAGCGGGAGTAGGCAATGAGCAGTTCTTC
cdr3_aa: CASSVTAGVGNEQFF

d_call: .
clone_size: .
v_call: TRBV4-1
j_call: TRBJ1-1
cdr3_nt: TGCGCCAGCAGCCGATGGCCAGGGCTCCGAGAAGCTTTCTTT
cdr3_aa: CASSRWPGLREAFF

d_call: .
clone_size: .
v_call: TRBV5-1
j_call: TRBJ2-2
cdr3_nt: TGCGCCAGCAGCCCGGGTTGGGCGAACACCGGGGAGCTGTTTTTT
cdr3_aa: CASSPGWANTGELFF

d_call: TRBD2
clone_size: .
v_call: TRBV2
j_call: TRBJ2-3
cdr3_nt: TGTGCCAGCAGTCGGACTAGCGGGACTCGCTTTACCTCAGATACGCAGTATTTT
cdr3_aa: CASSRTSGTRFTSDTQYF

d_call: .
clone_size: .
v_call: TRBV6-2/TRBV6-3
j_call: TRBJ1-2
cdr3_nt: TGTGCCAGCAGACCTCCTTTGACAGTATACTATGGCTACACCTTC
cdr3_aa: CASRPPLTVYYGYTF

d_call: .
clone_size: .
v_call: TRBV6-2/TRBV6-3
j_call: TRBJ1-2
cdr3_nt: TGTGCCAGCAGTTACGGGCCGAACTATGGCTACACCTTC
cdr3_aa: CASSYGPNYGYTF

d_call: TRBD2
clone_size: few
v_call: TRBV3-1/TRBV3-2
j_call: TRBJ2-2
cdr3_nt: TGTGCCAGCAGCCAAGATCTTCTAGCGGGAGTTGACGGGGAGCTGTTTTTT
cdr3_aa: CASSQDLLAGVDGELFF

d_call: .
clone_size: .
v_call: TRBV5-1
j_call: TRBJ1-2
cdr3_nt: TGCGCCAGCAGCTTACAGGGTCTTGAGGGCTACACCTTC
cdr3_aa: CASSLQGLEGYTF

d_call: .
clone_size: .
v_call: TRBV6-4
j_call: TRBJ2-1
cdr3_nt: TGTGCCAGCAGTCCCCTTAGCGGAGTCGGTTACAATGAGCAGTTCTTC
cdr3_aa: CASSPLSGVGYNEQFF

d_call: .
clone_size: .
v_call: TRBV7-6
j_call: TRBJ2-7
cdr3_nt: TGTGCCAGCAGCTTACGCTCCTACGAGCAGTACTTC
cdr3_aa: CASSLRSYEQYF

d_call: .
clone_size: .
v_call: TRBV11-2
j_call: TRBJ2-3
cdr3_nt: TGTGCCAGCAGGGAGATCACAGATACGCAGTATTTT
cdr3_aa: CASREITDTQYF

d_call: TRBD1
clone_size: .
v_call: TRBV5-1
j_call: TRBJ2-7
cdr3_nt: TGCGCCAGCAGCTGGGACCACAGGGGTTGGGGGAGCTCCTACGAGCAGTACTTC
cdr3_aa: CASSWDHRGWGSSYEQYF

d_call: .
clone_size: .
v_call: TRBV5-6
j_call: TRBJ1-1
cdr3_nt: TGTGCCAGCAGCTTGGCCCCAGAAATGAACACTGAAGCTTTCTTT
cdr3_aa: CASSLAPEMNTEAFF

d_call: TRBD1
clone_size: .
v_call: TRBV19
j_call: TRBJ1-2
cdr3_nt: TGTGCCAGTATCGGACAGGGAGACAGCTATGGCTACACCTTC
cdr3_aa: CASIGQGDSYGYTF

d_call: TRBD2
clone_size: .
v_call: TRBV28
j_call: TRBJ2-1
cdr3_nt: TGTGCCAGCAGTTCGCCTTCCCCTAGCGGGAGGCGTAATGAGCAGTTCTTC
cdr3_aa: CASSSPSPSGRRNEQFF

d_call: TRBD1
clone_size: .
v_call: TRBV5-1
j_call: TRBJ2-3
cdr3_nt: TGCGCCAGCAGCTCTGACAGGGGGAACACAGATACGCAGTATTTT
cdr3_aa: CASSSDRGNTDTQYF

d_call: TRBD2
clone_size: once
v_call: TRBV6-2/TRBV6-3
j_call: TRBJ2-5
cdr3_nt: TGTGCCAGCAGTTACCGGACTAGCGGCCTGGGGACCCAGTACTTC
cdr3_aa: CASSYRTSGLGTQYF

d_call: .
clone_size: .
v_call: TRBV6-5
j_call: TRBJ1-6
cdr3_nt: TGTGCCAGCTGTTATGGGCAGGGAAATTCACCCCTCCACTTT
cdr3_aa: CASCYGQGNSPLHF

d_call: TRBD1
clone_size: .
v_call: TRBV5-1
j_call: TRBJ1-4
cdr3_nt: TGCGCCAGCAGCTTGACAGGGGGCGCTGAAAAACTGTTTTTT
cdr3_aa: CASSLTGGAEKLFF

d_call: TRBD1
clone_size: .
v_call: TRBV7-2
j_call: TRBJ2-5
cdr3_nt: TGTGCCAGCAGCCTCCGACAGGGGAGGGAGACCCAGTACTTC
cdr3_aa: CASSLRQGRETQYF

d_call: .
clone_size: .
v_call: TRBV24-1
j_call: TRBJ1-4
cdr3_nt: TGTGCCACCAGTGATCAGGGGCTCGGCGAAAAACTGTTTTTT
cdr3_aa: CATSDQGLGEKLFF

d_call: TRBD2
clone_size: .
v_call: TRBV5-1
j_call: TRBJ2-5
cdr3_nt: TGCGCCAGCAGCTTAATGGGACTAGCGCTCCAAGAGACCCAGTACTTC
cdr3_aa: CASSLMGLALQETQYF

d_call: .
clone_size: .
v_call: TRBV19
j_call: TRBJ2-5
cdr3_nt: TGTGCCAGTAGTATCGCTAGCGAAGAGACCCAGTACTTC
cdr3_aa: CASSIASEETQYF

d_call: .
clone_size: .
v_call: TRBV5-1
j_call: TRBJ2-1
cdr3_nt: TGCGCCAGCAGCTTGCGGGGAGAGGGCAATGAGCAGTTCTTC
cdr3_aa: CASSLRGEGNEQFF

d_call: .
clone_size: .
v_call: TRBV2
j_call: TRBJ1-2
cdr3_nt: TGTGCCAGCGTCGGACAGAACTATGGCTACACCTTC
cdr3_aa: CASVGQNYGYTF

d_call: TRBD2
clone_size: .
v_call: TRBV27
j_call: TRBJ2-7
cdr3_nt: TGTGCCAGCAGTACCTCCGGGACTAGCGGGATAGTGGCCTACGAGCAGTACTTC
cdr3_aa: CASSTSGTSGIVAYEQYF

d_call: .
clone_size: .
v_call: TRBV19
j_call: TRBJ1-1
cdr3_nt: TGTGCCAGTAGTAAGGAGGCTGAAGCTTTCTTT
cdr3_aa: CASSKEAEAFF